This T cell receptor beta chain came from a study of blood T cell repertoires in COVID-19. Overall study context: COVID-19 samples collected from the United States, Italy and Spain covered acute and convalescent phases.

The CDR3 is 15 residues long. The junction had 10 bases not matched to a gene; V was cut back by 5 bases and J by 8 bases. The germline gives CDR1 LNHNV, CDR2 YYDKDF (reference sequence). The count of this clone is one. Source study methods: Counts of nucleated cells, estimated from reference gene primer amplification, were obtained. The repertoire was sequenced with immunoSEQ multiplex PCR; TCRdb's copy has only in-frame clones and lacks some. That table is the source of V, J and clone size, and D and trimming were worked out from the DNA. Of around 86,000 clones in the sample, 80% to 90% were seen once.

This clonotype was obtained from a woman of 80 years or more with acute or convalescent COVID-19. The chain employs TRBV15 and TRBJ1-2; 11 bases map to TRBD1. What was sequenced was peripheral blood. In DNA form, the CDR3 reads TGTGCCACCAGCCTACTGGACAGGGGGCTGGGGGGCTACACCTTC. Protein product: CATSLLDRGLGGYTF.